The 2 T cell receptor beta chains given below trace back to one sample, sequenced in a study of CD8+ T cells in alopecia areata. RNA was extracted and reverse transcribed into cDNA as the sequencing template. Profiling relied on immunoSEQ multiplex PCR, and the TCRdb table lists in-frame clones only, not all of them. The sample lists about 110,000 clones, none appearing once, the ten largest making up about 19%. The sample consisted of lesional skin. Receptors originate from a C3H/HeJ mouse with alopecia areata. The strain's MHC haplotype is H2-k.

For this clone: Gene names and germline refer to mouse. CDR3 sequence: CASGDVDWDSYEQYF. The sequenced part of the CDR3 DNA is TGTGCCAGCGGTGATGTTGACTGGGATTCCTAT. The rearrangement joins TRBV13-2 to TRBJ2-7; 7 bases map to TRBD2. The observed sequence ends 4 residues before the CDR3 terminus, with the missing tail filled in from the germline J gene. J lost 1 base, V lost 0 bases, and 4 bases had no gene match. The germline gives CDR1 NNHNN, CDR2 SYGAGS (reference sequence). The CDR3 is 15 residues long.

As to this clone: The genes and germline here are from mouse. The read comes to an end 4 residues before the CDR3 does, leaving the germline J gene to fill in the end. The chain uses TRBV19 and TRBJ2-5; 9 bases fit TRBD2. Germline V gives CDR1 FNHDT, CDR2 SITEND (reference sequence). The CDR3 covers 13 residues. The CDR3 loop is CASGGLGKDTQYF. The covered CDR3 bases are TGTGCCAGCGGAGGACTGGGGAAAGAC.